This T cell receptor (beta chain) was found in a study of OX40 agonist ivuxolimab in advanced cancers. As for the study in general: Patients were roughly 83% male with ages roughly 23 to 90, mean roughly 55. People who had prior anti-PD-1, anti-PD-L1 or anti-CTLA-4 therapy could take part, and 40% had some.

Clones were read by immunoSEQ multiplex PCR, and TCRdb kept only the in-frame ones, dropping some. This table holds 90,000 or so clones, 90% to 95% found once. Exclusion applied to patients with autoimmune disease history or systemic immunosuppression. Samples were taken at baseline and on day 1 of cycles 4 and 7. The V gene lost 3 bases and the J gene lost 1 base, with 14 bases spanning the gap. This CDR3 region has 15 residues. Germline V gene data show CDR1 as SGHRS and CDR2 as YFSETQ. Sequenced here: CD4+ or CD8+ T cells sorted from blood, sampled in a trial of the OX40 agonist ivuxolimab. The chain uses TRBV5-1 and TRBJ2-7; D may be TRBD1 or TRBD2 (5 bases each). The TCR comes from an adult with an advanced solid tumor such as melanoma, head and neck, liver or kidney cancer. The CDR3 protein is CASSSSGGRSYEQYF. In DNA form, the CDR3 reads TGCGCCAGCAGCTCTTCTGGGGGACGGTCCTACGAGCAGTACTTC.